This TCR beta chain was sequenced during a study of cytomegalovirus exposure and HLA in healthy donors. Study-level results: Most TCR sequences were uncommon, yet certain public TCRs appeared in many donors.

This CDR3 is 18 amino acids long. With V trimmed by 5 bases and J by 4 bases, 11 bases remained unmatched. The germline V gene encodes CDR1 SGHTA and CDR2 FQGNSA. A word on this clone: Antigen specificity is unknown.

The PCR was carried out with 60 Vbeta primers and 13 Jbeta primers. Profiling relied on immunoSEQ multiplex PCR, and the TCRdb table lists in-frame clones only, not all of them. The table has about 37,000 clones, 81% seen once; the top ten hold about 9.3%. V gene TRBV7-2 combines with J gene TRBJ2-3, with TRBD2 identical over 14 bases. Sequenced input: PBMCs. This clonotype was sampled from a woman aged 35 to 49 in good health and CMV-seronegative. The CDR3 DNA reads as TGTGCCAGCAGCGCAGGAGGACTAGCGGGGGGTGTGGCAGATACGCAGTATTTT. It yields the protein CASSAGGLAGGVADTQYF.